Detailed here is one TCR beta chain. This entry belongs to a study of blood T cell repertoires in COVID-19. Whole-study context: Samples came from the United States, Italy and Spain, spanning acute and convalescent COVID-19. Sample material is recorded as cDNA or gDNA derived from T cells, B-cell-depleted T cells, or PBMCs.

In the original workflow: Cell counts per sample came from amplifying reference gene primers. Assay: immunoSEQ multiplex PCR; the TCRdb copy retains only in-frame clones and omits some. D and trimming were read from the DNA, whereas the V and J calls and clone size are those reported in that table. The table records some 390,000 clones, about 88% of them present only once. Germline loops: CDR1 SGHTA, CDR2 FQGNSA. CDR3 length equals 14 residues. V gave up 3 bases and J gave up 8 bases; unmatched junction bases: 6. J is TRBJ2-2 and V is TRBV7-2, with TRBD2 matching over 7 bases. The specimen sequenced was peripheral blood. This TCR derives from a human donor in a cohort sampled during active COVID-19. Written as DNA, the CDR3 is TGTGCCAGCAGCTTTAGGACTAGTCGGGGGGAGCTGTTTTTT. Amino acid sequence: CASSFRTSRGELFF.